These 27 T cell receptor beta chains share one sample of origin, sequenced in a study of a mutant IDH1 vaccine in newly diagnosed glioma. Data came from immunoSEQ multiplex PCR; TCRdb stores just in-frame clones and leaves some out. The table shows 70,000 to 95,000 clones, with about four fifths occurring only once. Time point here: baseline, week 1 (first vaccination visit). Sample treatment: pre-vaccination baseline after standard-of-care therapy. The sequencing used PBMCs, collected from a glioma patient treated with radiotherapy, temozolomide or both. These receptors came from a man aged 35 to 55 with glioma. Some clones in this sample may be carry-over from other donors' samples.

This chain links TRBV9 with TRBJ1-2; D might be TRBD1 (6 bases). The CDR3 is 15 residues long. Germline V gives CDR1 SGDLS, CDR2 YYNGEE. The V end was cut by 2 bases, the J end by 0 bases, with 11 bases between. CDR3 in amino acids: CASSVSRGTNYGYTF. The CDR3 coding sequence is TGTGCCAGCAGCGTGTCCAGGGGAACTAACTATGGCTACACCTTC.

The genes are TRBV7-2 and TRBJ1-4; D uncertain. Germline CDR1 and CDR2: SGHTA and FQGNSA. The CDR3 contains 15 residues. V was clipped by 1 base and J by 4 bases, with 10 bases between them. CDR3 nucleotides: TGTGCCAGCAGCTTAGGGTTGGACCGTAATGAAAAACTGTTTTTT. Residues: CASSLGLDRNEKLFF.

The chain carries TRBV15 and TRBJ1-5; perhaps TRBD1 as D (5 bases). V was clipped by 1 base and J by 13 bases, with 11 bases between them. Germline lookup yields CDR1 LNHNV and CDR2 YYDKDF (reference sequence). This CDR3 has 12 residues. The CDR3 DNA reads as TGTGCCACCAGCAGAGTTAAGGGGATTCAGCATTTT. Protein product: CATSRVKGIQHF.

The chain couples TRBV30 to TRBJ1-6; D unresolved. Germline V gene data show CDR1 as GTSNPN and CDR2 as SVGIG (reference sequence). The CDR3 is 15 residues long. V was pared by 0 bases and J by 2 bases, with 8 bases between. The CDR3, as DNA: TGTGCCTGGAGTGTAGGAACAGCCTATAATTCACCCCTCCACTTT. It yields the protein CAWSVGTAYNSPLHF.

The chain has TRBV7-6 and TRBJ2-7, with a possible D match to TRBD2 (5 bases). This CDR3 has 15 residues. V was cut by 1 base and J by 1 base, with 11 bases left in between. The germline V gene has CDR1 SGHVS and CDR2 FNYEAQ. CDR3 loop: CASSLDTGVSYEQYF. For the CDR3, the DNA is TGTGCCAGCAGCTTAGATACCGGGGTTTCCTACGAGCAGTACTTC.

The CDR3 nucleotides are TGTGCCAGCTCACGGGAACAGGAGGGCTACACCTTC. Its translation: CASSREQEGYTF. The chain has TRBV18 and TRBJ1-2; a weak D match, TRBD1 (5 bases). The CDR3 sequence is 12 residues long. CDR1 and CDR2 (germline): KGHSH, LQKENI. Trimming left V 4 bases short and J 8 bases short, with 11 bases between. The variable domain in full, completed from reference TRBV18 and TRBJ1-2, reads NAGVMQNPRHLVRRRGQEARLRCSPMKGHSHVYWYRQLPEEGLKFMVYLQKENIIDESGMPKERFSAEFPKEGPSILRIQQVVRGDSAAYFCASSREQEGYTFGSGTRLTVV.

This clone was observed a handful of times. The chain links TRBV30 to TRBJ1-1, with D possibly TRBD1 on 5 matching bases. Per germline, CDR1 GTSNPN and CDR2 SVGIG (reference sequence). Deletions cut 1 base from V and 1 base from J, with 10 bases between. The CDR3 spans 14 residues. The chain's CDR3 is CAWSEGDENTEAFF. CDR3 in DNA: TGTGCCTGGAGTGAAGGGGACGAGAACACTGAAGCTTTCTTT. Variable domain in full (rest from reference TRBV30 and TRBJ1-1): SQTIHQWPATLVQPVGSPLSLECTVEGTSNPNLYWYRQAAGRGLQLLFYSVGIGQISSEVPQNLSASRPQDRQFILSSKKLLLSDSGFYLCAWSEGDENTEAFFGQGTRLTVV.

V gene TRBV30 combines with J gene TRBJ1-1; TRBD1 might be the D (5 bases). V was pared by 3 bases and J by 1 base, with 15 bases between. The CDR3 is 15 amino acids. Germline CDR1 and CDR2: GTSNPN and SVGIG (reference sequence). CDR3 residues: CAWRGGFGPNTEAFF. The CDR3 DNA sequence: TGTGCCTGGAGGGGGGGTTTTGGACCGAACACTGAAGCTTTCTTT.

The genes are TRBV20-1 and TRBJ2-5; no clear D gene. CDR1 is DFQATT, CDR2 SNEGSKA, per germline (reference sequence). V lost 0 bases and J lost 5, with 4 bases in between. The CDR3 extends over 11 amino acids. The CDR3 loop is CSARDLETQYF. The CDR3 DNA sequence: TGCAGTGCTAGAGACCTGGAGACCCAGTACTTC.

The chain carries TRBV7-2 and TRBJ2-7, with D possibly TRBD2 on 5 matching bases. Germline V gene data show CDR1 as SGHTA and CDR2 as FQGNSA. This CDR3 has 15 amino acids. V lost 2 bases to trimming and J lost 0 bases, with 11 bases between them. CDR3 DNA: TGTGCCAGCAGCTTACAACAGCGGAACTCCTACGAGCAGTACTTC. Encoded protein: CASSLQQRNSYEQYF.

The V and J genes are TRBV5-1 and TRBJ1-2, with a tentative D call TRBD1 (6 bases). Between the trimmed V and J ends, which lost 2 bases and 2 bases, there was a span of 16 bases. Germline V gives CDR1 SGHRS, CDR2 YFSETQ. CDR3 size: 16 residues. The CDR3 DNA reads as TGCGCCAGCAGCTTCGGGGGGCTGACGCCGAACTATGGCTACACCTTC. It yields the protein CASSFGGLTPNYGYTF.

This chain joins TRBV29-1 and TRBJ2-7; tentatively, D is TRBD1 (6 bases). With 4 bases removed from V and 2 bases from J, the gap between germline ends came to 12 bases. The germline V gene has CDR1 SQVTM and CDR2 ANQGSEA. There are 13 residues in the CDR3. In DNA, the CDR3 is TGCAGCGTTGCTCCGTACAGGGCCTACGAGCAGTACTTC. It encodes CSVAPYRAYEQYF.

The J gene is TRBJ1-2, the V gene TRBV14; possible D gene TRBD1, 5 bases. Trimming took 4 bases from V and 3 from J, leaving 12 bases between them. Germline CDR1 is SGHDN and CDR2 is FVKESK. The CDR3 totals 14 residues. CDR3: CASSPTRDYYGYTF. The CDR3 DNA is TGTGCCAGCAGCCCAACTCGGGACTACTATGGCTACACCTTC.

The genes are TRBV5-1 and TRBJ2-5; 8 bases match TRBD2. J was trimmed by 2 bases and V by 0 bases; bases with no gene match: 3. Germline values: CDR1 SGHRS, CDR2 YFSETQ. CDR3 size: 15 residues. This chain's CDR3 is CASSLEGLVQETQYF. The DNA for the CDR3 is TGCGCCAGCAGCTTGGAGGGACTAGTGCAAGAGACCCAGTACTTC.

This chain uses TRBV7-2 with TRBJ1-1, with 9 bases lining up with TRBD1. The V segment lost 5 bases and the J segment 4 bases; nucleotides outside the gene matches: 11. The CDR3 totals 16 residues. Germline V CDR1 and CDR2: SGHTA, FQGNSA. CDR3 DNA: TGTGCCAGCAGCGCCCGGGGACAGGGTTCGGGCACTGAAGCTTTCTTT. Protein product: CASSARGQGSGTEAFF.

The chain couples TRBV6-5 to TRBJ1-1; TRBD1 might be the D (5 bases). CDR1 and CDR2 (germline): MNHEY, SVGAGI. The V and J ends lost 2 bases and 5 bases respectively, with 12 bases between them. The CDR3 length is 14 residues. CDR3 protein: CASSYRRGGTEAFF. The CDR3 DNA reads TGTGCCAGCAGTTACCGGAGGGGCGGGACTGAAGCTTTCTTT.

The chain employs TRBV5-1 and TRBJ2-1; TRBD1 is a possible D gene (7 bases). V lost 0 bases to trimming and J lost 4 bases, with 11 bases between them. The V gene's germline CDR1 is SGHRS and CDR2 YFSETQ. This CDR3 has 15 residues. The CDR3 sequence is CASSLGQGGYNEQFF. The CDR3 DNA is TGCGCCAGCAGCTTGGGACAGGGAGGTTACAATGAGCAGTTCTTC.

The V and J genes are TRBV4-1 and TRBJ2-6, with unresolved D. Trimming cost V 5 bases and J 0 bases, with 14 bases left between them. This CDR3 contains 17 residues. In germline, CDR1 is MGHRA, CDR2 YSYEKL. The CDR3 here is CASSDLKTVSGANVLTF. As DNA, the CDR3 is TGCGCCAGCAGCGATTTAAAAACGGTCTCTGGGGCCAACGTCCTGACTTTC.

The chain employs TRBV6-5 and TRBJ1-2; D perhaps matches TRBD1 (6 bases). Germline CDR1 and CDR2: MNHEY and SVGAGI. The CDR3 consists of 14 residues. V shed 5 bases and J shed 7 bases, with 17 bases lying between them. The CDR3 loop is CASSPTTGQGGYTF. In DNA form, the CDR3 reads TGTGCCAGCAGTCCAACAACAGGGCAGGGTGGCTACACCTTC.

CDR3 sequence: CASRKQGWANTEAFF. The CDR3 DNA reads as TGTGCCAGCAGAAAACAGGGTTGGGCGAACACTGAAGCTTTCTTT. V usage is TRBV6-5 and J usage is TRBJ1-1; weak D call: TRBD1 (6 bases). There are 15 residues in the CDR3. Germline CDR1 MNHEY, CDR2 SVGAGI. V was cut by 6 bases and J by 1 base, with 15 bases left in between.

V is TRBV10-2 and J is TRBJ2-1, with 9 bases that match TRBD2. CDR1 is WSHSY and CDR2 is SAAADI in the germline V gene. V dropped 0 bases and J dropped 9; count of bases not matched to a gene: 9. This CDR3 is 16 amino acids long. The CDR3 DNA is TGCGCCAGCAGTGAGTCGCCCCGCGGGGGGGCCCGTGAGCAGTTCTTC. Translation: CASSESPRGGAREQFF.

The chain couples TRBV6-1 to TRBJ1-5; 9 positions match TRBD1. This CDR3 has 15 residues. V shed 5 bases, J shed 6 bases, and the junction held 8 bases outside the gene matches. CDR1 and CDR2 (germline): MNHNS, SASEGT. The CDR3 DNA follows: TGTGCCAGCAGTACGGACAGGGGACCGGGTCAGCCCCAGCATTTT. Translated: CASSTDRGPGQPQHF.

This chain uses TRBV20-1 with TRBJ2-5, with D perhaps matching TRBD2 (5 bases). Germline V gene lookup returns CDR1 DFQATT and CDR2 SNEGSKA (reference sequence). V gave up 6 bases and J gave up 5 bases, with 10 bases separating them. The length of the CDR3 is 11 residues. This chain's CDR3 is CSAGVSETQYF. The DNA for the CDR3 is TGCAGTGCGGGAGTCAGCGAGACCCAGTACTTC.

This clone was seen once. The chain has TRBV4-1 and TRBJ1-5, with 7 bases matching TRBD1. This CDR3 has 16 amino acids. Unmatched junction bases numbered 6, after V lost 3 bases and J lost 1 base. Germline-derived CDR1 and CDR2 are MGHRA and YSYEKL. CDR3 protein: CASSHGRGSSNQPQHF. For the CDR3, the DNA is TGCGCCAGCAGCCATGGCAGGGGGTCGAGCAATCAGCCCCAGCATTTT.

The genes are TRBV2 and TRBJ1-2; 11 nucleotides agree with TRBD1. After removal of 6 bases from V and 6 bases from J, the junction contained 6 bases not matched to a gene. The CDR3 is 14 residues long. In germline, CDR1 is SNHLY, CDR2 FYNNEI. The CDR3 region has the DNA TGTGCCAGCAGGTACGGACAGGGGGCAGATGGCTACACCTTC. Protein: CASRYGQGADGYTF.

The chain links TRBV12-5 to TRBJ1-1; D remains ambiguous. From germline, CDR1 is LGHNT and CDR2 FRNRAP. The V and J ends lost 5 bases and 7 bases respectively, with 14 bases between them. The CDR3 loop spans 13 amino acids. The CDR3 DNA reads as TGTGCTAGTGGTACCGACCGTACTTATGAAGCTTTCTTT. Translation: CASGTDRTYEAFF.

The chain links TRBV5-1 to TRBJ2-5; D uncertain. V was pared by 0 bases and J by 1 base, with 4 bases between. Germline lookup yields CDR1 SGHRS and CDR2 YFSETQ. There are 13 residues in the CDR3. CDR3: CASSLEAQETQYF. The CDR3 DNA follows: TGCGCCAGCAGCTTGGAGGCCCAAGAGACCCAGTACTTC.